This T cell receptor beta chain came from a study of blood T cell repertoires in COVID-19. The length of the CDR3 is 16 residues. The V gene end was trimmed by 4 bases and the J gene end by 6 bases; junction bases not matched to a gene: 11. CDR1 SGDLS and CDR2 YYNGEE come from the germline V gene. TCRdb's copy holds only in-frame clones and misses some; the assay was immunoSEQ multiplex PCR. The sample holds about 230,000 clones, under 85% seen once. Participant reports of clinical history set cohort assignment. Recovered participants had two consecutive negative NP/OP PCR tests, healthcare professional clearance, or symptom resolution.

The TCR was taken from a man aged 55 to 70 who had recovered from COVID-19. Source material: PBMCs or T cells enriched from blood (not recorded which). V is TRBV9 and J is TRBJ2-7; 12 bases align to TRBD2. The CDR3 loop reads CASSPRLAGAPIEQYF. The CDR3 DNA sequence: TGTGCCAGCAGCCCCCGACTAGCGGGGGCCCCTATCGAGCAGTACTTC. The complete variable domain, with remaining parts taken from reference TRBV9 and TRBJ2-7, reads DSGVTQTPKHLITATGQRVTLRCSPRSGDLSVYWYQQSLDQGLQFLIQYYNGEERAKGNILERFSAQQFPDLHSELNLSSLELGDSALYFCASSPRLAGAPIEQYFGPGTRLTVT.